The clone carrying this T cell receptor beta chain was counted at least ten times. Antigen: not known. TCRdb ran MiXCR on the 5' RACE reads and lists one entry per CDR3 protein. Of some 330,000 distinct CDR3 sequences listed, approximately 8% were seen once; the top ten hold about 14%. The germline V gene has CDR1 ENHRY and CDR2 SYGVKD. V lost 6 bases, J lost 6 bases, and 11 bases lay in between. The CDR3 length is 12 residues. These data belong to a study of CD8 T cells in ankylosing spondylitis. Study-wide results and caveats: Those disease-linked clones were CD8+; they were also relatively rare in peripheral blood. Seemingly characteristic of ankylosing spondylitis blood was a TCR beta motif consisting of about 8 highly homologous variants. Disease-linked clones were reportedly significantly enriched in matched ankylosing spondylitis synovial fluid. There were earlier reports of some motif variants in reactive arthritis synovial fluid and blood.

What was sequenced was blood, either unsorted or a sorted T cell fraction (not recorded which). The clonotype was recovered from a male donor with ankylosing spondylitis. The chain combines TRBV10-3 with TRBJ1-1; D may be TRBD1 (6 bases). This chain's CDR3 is CAISQGGSEAFF. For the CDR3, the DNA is TGTGCCATCAGCCAAGGGGGGTCTGAAGCTTTCTTT.